This T cell receptor (beta chain) was found in a study of CD8 T cells in ankylosing spondylitis. TCRdb re-called the 5' RACE reads through MiXCR, storing one row per CDR3 protein. The table has around 490,000 distinct CDR3 sequences, 5.3% seen once. Regarding this clonotype: Its antigen is not known.

General observations from the study: In ankylosing spondylitis blood, a motif of roughly 8 highly homologous TCR beta variants appeared characteristic. With a CD8+ phenotype, disease-linked clones were relatively rare in peripheral blood. Previously reported in reactive arthritis synovial fluid and blood were some of the motif variants. Researchers reportedly found disease-linked clones significantly enriched in matched ankylosing spondylitis synovial fluid.

The length of the CDR3 is 14 residues. V dropped 6 bases and J dropped 4; count of bases not matched to a gene: 8. Germline lookup yields CDR1 MNHEY and CDR2 SMNVEV (reference sequence). The sequencing input was blood, either unsorted or a sorted T cell fraction (not recorded which). The receptor was isolated from a male donor with ankylosing spondylitis. The J gene is TRBJ1-1, the V gene TRBV27; 7 nucleotides line up with TRBD1. The chain's CDR3 is CASRKTGMSTEAFF. For the CDR3, the DNA is TGTGCCAGCAGGAAGACAGGGATGAGCACTGAAGCTTTCTTT.